This TCR beta chain was captured by sequencing in a study of blood T cells in healthy people across ages. Study-wide background: About one barcoded TCR beta cDNA was captured per two T cells.

The use of a sample-barcoded 5' primer and a J-beta primer mix characterized a second PCR of about 7 to 12 cycles. Researchers report that a template-switch adaptor with 12 random nucleotides tagged each cDNA molecule. TCRdb fed the 5' RACE reads into MiXCR, producing one record per CDR3 protein. Of about 1.5 million distinct CDR3 sequences in the sample, 35% to 45% were seen once. The length of the CDR3 is 13 residues. Deletions cut 7 bases from V and 4 bases from J, with 12 bases between. In germline, CDR1 is ENHRY, CDR2 SYGVKD. Healthy Caucasians from Russia aged roughly 6 to 95 served as donors. This clonotype was counted many times.

This clonotype originated in a woman aged 18 to 35 in good health. The sample comprised blood. This sequence joins TRBV10-3 and TRBJ2-3; D unresolved. The CDR3 here is CAIMGYGADTQYF. The CDR3 DNA sequence: TGTGCCATCATGGGTTATGGCGCAGATACGCAGTATTTT.